This is a list of T cell receptor beta chains from one sample in a study of control samples from healthy donors and cancer patients. TCRdb's table, derived via immunoSEQ multiplex PCR, lists solely in-frame clones and lacks some. The sample has roughly 130,000 clones; about 95% are singletons. The sample comprised blood. The receptors derive from a man younger than 40 in good health. The CDR3 runs from the conserved cysteine through the conserved F or W. A D gene is named only where the DNA matches it firmly. Some rows have no size entry. The others give once, few or many, or a class for an expanded clone.

V	J	D	size	CDR3	DNA
TRBV6-5	TRBJ1-1	-	-	CASSLSPLTEAFF	TGTGCCAGCAGTTTAAGCCCCCTAACTGAAGCTTTCTTT
TRBV28	TRBJ2-7	-	-	CASSLMGFEQYF	TGTGCCAGCAGTTTAATGGGGTTCGAGCAGTACTTC
TRBV28	TRBJ1-2	-	-	CASSSTGDGYTF	TGTGCCAGCAGTTCAACGGGGGACGGCTACACCTTC
TRBV4-3	TRBJ1-5	-	-	CASSLSPTRGNQPQHF	TGCGCCAGCAGTCTTAGTCCTACCCGGGGCAATCAGCCCCAGCATTTT
TRBV7-2	TRBJ1-1	-	-	CASRPGTWDTEAFF	TGTGCCAGCAGACCAGGCACCTGGGACACTGAAGCTTTCTTT
TRBV5-1	TRBJ2-3	-	-	CASTTSRGNTDTQYF	TGCGCCAGCACCACCTCTCGGGGTAACACAGATACGCAGTATTTT
TRBV2	TRBJ1-1	-	-	CANVGLDTEAFF	TGTGCCAACGTGGGACTTGACACTGAAGCTTTCTTT
TRBV6-1	TRBJ2-3	-	-	CASSRLADTQYF	TGTGCCAGCAGCCGCCTGGCAGATACGCAGTATTTT
TRBV27	TRBJ2-2	TRBD1	-	CASSGPGTDLSLVTGELFF	TGTGCCAGCAGTGGGCCCGGGACAGACCTCTCTCTGGTTACCGGGGAGCTGTTTTTT
TRBV19	TRBJ2-2	-	-	CASSIMGPGTGELFF	TGTGCCAGTAGTATAATGGGCCCGGGGACCGGGGAGCTGTTTTTT
TRBV4-2	TRBJ2-7	-	-	CASSSSYEQYF	TGTGCCAGCAGCTCCTCCTACGAGCAGTACTTC
TRBV5-1	TRBJ2-5	TRBD2	-	CASSLVTSDETQYF	TGCGCCAGCAGCTTGGTGACTAGCGACGAGACCCAGTACTTC
TRBV5-6	TRBJ2-2	-	-	CASSPGVGGELFF	TGTGCCAGCAGCCCGGGGGTTGGCGGGGAGCTGTTTTTT
TRBV2	TRBJ1-6	-	-	CASSERAAQHNSPLHF	TGTGCCAGCAGTGAACGGGCGGCACAGCACAATTCACCCCTCCACTTT
TRBV30	TRBJ1-5	-	-	CAWNNRDFGPQHF	TGTGCCTGGAACAACAGGGACTTTGGGCCCCAGCATTTT
TRBV3-1/TRBV3-2	TRBJ1-2	-	-	CASSLGQSYGYTF	TGTGCCAGCAGCCTTGGACAGAGCTATGGCTACACCTTC
TRBV15	TRBJ1-3	-	-	CATSRDRPGNTIYF	TGTGCCACCAGCAGAGACAGGCCTGGAAACACCATATATTTT
TRBV7-2	TRBJ2-7	-	-	CASRWGEATGEQYF	TGTGCCAGCAGATGGGGCGAAGCGACGGGCGAGCAGTACTTC
TRBV5-6	TRBJ2-7	TRBD1	-	CASAGGGNEQYF	TGTGCCAGCGCAGGGGGTGGCAACGAGCAGTACTTC
TRBV19	TRBJ2-1	TRBD1	once	CASTPVWGQTYNEQFF	TGTGCCAGTACCCCCGTATGGGGACAGACCTACAATGAGCAGTTCTTC